One and the same sample provided the 29 T cell receptor beta chains below, sequenced in a study of immune characterization of retroperitoneal liposarcoma. TCRdb re-derived calls from the PCR reads in MiXCR, one entry per CDR3 protein. The data contain 3,000 to 3,500 distinct CDR3 sequences, around 40% of them singletons. The sample comprised tumor tissue. The source of these receptors is a male donor with retroperitoneal liposarcoma.

In nucleotides, the CDR3 is TGTGCCAGCAGTAGCCACAGGGAAGAGACCCAGTACTTC. This translates into CASSSHREETQYF. This chain links TRBV6-1 with TRBJ2-5, with a tentative D call TRBD1 (6 bases). Germline V gene data show CDR1 as MNHNS and CDR2 as SASEGT. The CDR3 runs 13 residues. The germline V and J ends were trimmed by 5 bases and 3 bases, with 10 bases remaining between them.

The chain combines TRBV6-1 with TRBJ1-1, with TRBD1 as a possible D gene (5 bases). Trimming left V 5 bases short and J 3 bases short, with 7 bases between. Germline lookup yields CDR1 MNHNS and CDR2 SASEGT. This CDR3 spans 12 amino acids. CDR3 in amino acids: CASSSRDTEAFF. DNA of the CDR3: TGTGCCAGCAGTTCCAGGGACACTGAAGCTTTCTTT.

This clonotype appeared a single time. The J gene is TRBJ2-1, the V gene TRBV11-2, with 7 bases matching TRBD2. The germline V gene encodes CDR1 SGHAT and CDR2 FQNNGV. CDR3 size: 14 residues. After removal of 5 bases from V and 3 bases from J, the junction contained 4 bases not matched to a gene. The CDR3 region has the DNA TGTGCCAGCAGCCGAGCGGGGTTCTACAATGAGCAGTTCTTC. As protein: CASSRAGFYNEQFF.

V is TRBV27 and J is TRBJ2-2; 10 nucleotides agree with TRBD1. CDR1 and CDR2 from the germline V gene are MNHEY and SMNVEV (reference sequence). Trimming took 9 bases from V and 0 from J; bases not matched to a gene: 4. The CDR3 consists of 15 residues. CDR3 bases: TGTGCCAGTCGACAGGGGGCCTCGAACACCGGGGAGCTGTTTTTT. Translated, it gives CASRQGASNTGELFF.

Ten or more counts support this clonotype. The rearrangement links TRBV6-1 to TRBJ2-5; D uncertain. Judging by the DNA end, TRBJ2-7 fits better; the J call may be wrong. The germline CDR1 and CDR2 sequences are MNHNS and SASEGT. The CDR3 length is 13 residues. CDR3 amino acids: CASSQALRNEQYF. The CDR3 coding sequence is TGTGCCAGCAGTCAGGCCCTGAGGAACGAGCAGTACTTC.

V and J are TRBV6-6 and TRBJ2-2; 7 bases agree with TRBD2. The V and J ends lost 2 bases and 1 base, in that order; junction bases with no gene match: 4. This CDR3 comprises 16 residues. Germline lookup yields CDR1 MNHNY and CDR2 SVGAGI (reference sequence). CDR3 nucleotide sequence: TGTGCCAGCAGTTACAGGGGCGGGGGGAACACCGGGGAGCTGTTTTTT. It specifies CASSYRGGGNTGELFF.

In this sample, this clonotype turned up many times. The chain is built from TRBV25-1 and TRBJ2-1; possibly TRBD1 for D (6 bases). There are 12 residues in the CDR3. Per germline, CDR1 MGHDK and CDR2 SYGVNS. V lost 8 bases and J 10 bases, leaving 15 bases between the germline ends. For the CDR3, the DNA is TGTGCCAGCGGGGACAATCCCTACGAGCAGTTCTTC. It translates to CASGDNPYEQFF.

This clonotype was observed once. CDR3 sequence: CASSDDGDEQFF. DNA for the CDR3: TGTGCCAGCAGTGATGATGGGGATGAGCAGTTCTTC. This chain connects TRBV6-4 to TRBJ2-5; the D is unclear. The J call may be faulty, since TRBJ2-1 better matches the DNA end. Germline CDR1 MRHNA, CDR2 SNTAGT. The CDR3 length is 12 residues.

This chain uses TRBV12-3 or TRBV12-4 with TRBJ2-2, with D possibly being TRBD1 (5 bases). The CDR3 is 12 residues long. V lost 6 bases and J lost 7, with 9 bases in between. The CDR3 coding sequence is TGTGCCAGCAGCCTCAGGGTCGGGGAGCTGTTTTTT. Translating gives CASSLRVGELFF.

V and J are TRBV12-3 or TRBV12-4 and TRBJ2-3; maybe TRBD1 (6 bases). The J call may be faulty, since TRBJ2-7 better matches the DNA end. The CDR3 runs 13 residues. In DNA form, the CDR3 reads TGTGCCAGCAGTTTAGAAGGGGGTTTCGAGCAGTACTTC. It yields the protein CASSLEGGFEQYF.

The V and J genes are TRBV4-1 and TRBJ2-1; TRBD2 agrees at 10 bases. The assigned J gene may be wrong: the sequence end matches TRBJ2-7 better. Germline assignment: CDR1 MGHRA and CDR2 YSYEKL. The CDR3 consists of 13 residues. CDR3 protein: CASSHLAGEEQYF. The CDR3 bases are TGCGCCAGCAGCCACCTAGCGGGAGAGGAGCAGTACTTC.

This clonotype is deemed medium-sized. Here the CDR3 DNA reads TGTGCCAGCAGCCGACTAGGGGGCACAGATACGCAGTATTTT. The encoded protein is CASSRLGGTDTQYF. The J gene is TRBJ2-3, the V gene TRBV7-6, with D possibly TRBD2 on 6 matching bases. The germline gives CDR1 SGHVS, CDR2 FNYEAQ. The CDR3 totals 14 residues. V was clipped by 5 bases and J by 1 base, with 10 bases between them. Variable domain in full (rest from reference TRBV7-6 and TRBJ2-3): GAGVSQSPRYKVTKRGQDVALRCDPISGHVSLYWYRQALGQGPEFLTYFNYEAQQDKSGLPNDRFSAERPEGSISTLTIQRTEQRDSAMYRCASSRLGGTDTQYFGPGTRLTVL.

This clonotype has only one observation. The chain employs TRBV11-2 and TRBJ2-1, with TRBD2 matching 10 bases. CDR3 length: 17 amino acids. Germline V gene data show CDR1 as SGHAT and CDR2 as FQNNGV. The V segment lost 5 bases and the J segment 9 bases; nucleotides outside the gene matches: 16. CDR3 nucleotide sequence: TGTGCCAGCAGCCGAACGCTGCTAGCGGGAGAAAGGGGTGAGCAGTTCTTC. Its protein product is CASSRTLLAGERGEQFF.

This clonotype has ten or more counts. The gene calls are TRBV20-1 and TRBJ2-1; the D call may be TRBD1 or TRBD2 (5 bases each). The V and J ends lost 5 bases and 10 bases respectively, with 12 bases between them. This CDR3 is built from 11 residues. Germline V gene lookup returns CDR1 DFQATT and CDR2 SNEGSKA (reference sequence). The CDR3 sequence: CSARDVPEQFF. The CDR3 DNA reads as TGCAGTGCTCGGGACGTACCCGAGCAGTTCTTC.

The CDR3 loop is CASTVWGLPEAFF. In DNA, the CDR3 is TGTGCCAGCACCGTATGGGGGCTCCCTGAAGCTTTCTTT. The V and J genes are TRBV6-5 and TRBJ1-1; D perhaps matches TRBD1 (6 bases). Deletions cut 7 bases from V and 6 bases from J, with 15 bases between. Germline V gene sequence: CDR1 MNHEY, CDR2 SVGAGI. The length of the CDR3 is 13 residues.

This clonotype rates as medium-sized. J is TRBJ2-5 and V is TRBV6-1; D remains ambiguous. The CDR3 contains 13 residues. Germline loops: CDR1 MNHNS, CDR2 SASEGT. V was shortened by 6 bases and J by 2 bases, with 10 bases between the two germline ends. The CDR3 protein is CASSASLQETQYF. The CDR3 nucleotides read TGTGCCAGCAGCGCCTCCCTTCAAGAGACCCAGTACTTC.

By sample share, this clonotype is medium-sized. This chain connects TRBV7-8 to TRBJ2-1; TRBD2 matches 15 bases. CDR3 size: 15 residues. J lost 7 bases, V lost 5 bases, and 3 bases had no gene match. Germline assignment: CDR1 SGHVS and CDR2 FQNEAQ. The CDR3 protein is CASSLGTSGRNEQFF. The CDR3 DNA sequence: TGTGCCAGCAGCCTCGGGACTAGCGGGAGGAATGAGCAGTTCTTC. Drawing the rest from reference TRBV7-8 and TRBJ2-1, the complete variable domain is GAGVSQSPRYKVAKRGQDVALRCDPISGHVSLFWYQQALGQGPEFLTYFQNEAQLDKSGLPSDRFFAERPEGSVSTLKIQRTQQEDSAVYLCASSLGTSGRNEQFFGPGTRLTVL.

The V call is TRBV6-1, the J call TRBJ2-2; TRBD2 matches 9 bases. V was pared by 5 bases and J by 5 bases, with 9 bases of the junction left unmatched. Germline V gene sequence: CDR1 MNHNS, CDR2 SASEGT. This CDR3 contains 16 residues. CDR3 nucleotides: TGTGCCAGCAGTATACGCGGGAGGGCCGGAACCGGGGAGCTGTTTTTT. Its protein product is CASSIRGRAGTGELFF.

The rearrangement uses TRBV7-6 and TRBJ2-5, with a tentative D call TRBD2 (5 bases). V was trimmed by 2 bases and J by 11 bases, leaving 15 bases between them. Germline-derived CDR1 and CDR2 are SGHVS and FNYEAQ. The CDR3 contains 13 residues. CDR3 residues: CASSLNGGNEQYF. The CDR3 coding sequence is TGTGCCAGCAGCTTAAACGGAGGCAATGAGCAGTACTTC.

This rearrangement joins TRBV4-1 to TRBJ2-3; 10 positions match TRBD2. Germline V gene sequence: CDR1 MGHRA, CDR2 YSYEKL. V lost 4 bases and J lost 5; bases outside the gene matches: 9. The CDR3 is 16 residues long. This chain's CDR3 is CASSPLSGRAGDTQYF. CDR3 nucleotide sequence: TGCGCCAGCAGCCCTCTGAGCGGGAGGGCGGGAGATACGCAGTATTTT.

This chain links TRBV11-3 with TRBJ2-3; 8 nucleotides match TRBD1. Germline V gives CDR1 SGHNT, CDR2 YENEEA. The CDR3 is 15 residues long. The V segment lost 5 bases and the J segment 3 bases; nucleotides outside the gene matches: 7. CDR3 coding DNA: TGTGCCAGCAGCCCCAGGCAGGGGGCAACAGATACGCAGTATTTT. This sequence encodes CASSPRQGATDTQYF.

The chain joins TRBV6-6 to TRBJ2-3; TRBD2 agrees at 7 bases. The V gene end was trimmed by 8 bases and the J gene end by 6 bases; junction bases not matched to a gene: 2. This CDR3 comprises 11 residues. The germline CDR1 and CDR2 sequences are MNHNY and SVGAGI (reference sequence). CDR3 protein: CASGAGDTQYF. CDR3 in DNA: TGTGCCAGCGGAGCGGGGGATACGCAGTATTTT.

The chain carries TRBV7-2 and TRBJ2-1; 10 bases fit TRBD2. The DNA matches TRBJ2-7 better at its end, which makes the J call doubtful. CDR3 length: 14 amino acids. Germline V gene lookup returns CDR1 SGHTA and CDR2 FQGNSA. In DNA form, the CDR3 reads TGTGCCAGCAGCTGGACTAGCGGCTCCTACGAGCAGTACTTC. It yields the protein CASSWTSGSYEQYF.

This chain uses TRBV6-4 with TRBJ2-2; 10 positions agree with TRBD2. Trimming at V came to 7 bases and at J to 3 bases, leaving 2 bases not matched to a gene. The germline V gene has CDR1 MRHNA and CDR2 SNTAGT. The CDR3 consists of 14 residues. CDR3: CASKLAGDTGELFF. Written as DNA, the CDR3 is TGTGCCAGCAAGCTAGCGGGAGACACCGGGGAGCTGTTTTTT.

CDR3 amino acids: CASSAVQNSNEQFF. DNA of the CDR3: TGTGCCAGCAGTGCAGTACAGAACTCCAATGAGCAGTTCTTC. This chain connects TRBV6-1 to TRBJ2-1; D is unresolved. The germline V gene encodes CDR1 MNHNS and CDR2 SASEGT. The V gene lost 4 bases and the J gene lost 6 bases, with 13 bases spanning the gap. The CDR3 length is 14 residues.

DNA for the CDR3: TGTGCCAGCAGCTTCGGACTAGCGGGGGGTACCGGGGAGCTGTTTTTT. Amino acid sequence: CASSFGLAGGTGELFF. This chain links TRBV11-3 with TRBJ2-2, with 14 bases aligning to TRBD2. The CDR3 is made up of 16 amino acids. The germline V gene encodes CDR1 SGHNT and CDR2 YENEEA. The ends lost 3 bases at V and 5 bases at J; junction bases unmatched: 2.

The table lists this clonotype with a few counts. J is TRBJ2-5 and V is TRBV6-1; 11 bases line up with TRBD1. Trimming removed 6 bases from V and 5 bases from J; junction bases left unmatched: 8. Germline V gene sequence: CDR1 MNHNS, CDR2 SASEGT. The CDR3 sequence is 15 residues long. This CDR3 reads CASREGQGEAETQYF. The CDR3 region has the DNA TGTGCCAGCAGAGAGGGACAGGGGGAGGCGGAGACCCAGTACTTC.

In DNA form, the CDR3 reads TGTGCCAGCAGTTTAGCGGGAGGTGGTATTGAGCAGTTCTTC. Translated: CASSLAGGGIEQFF. The V gene is TRBV12-3 or TRBV12-4, the J gene TRBJ2-1; D may be TRBD2 (6 bases). The CDR3 runs to 14 residues. V was pared by 0 bases and J by 9 bases, with 12 bases between.

This clonotype has more than one count but fewer than ten. The V gene is TRBV5-4, the J gene TRBJ2-7; TRBD1 agrees at 10 bases. The CDR3 loop spans 14 amino acids. Germline CDR1 reads SGHNT; CDR2 reads YYREEE (reference sequence). V shed 5 bases and J 8 bases; nucleotides not matched to a gene: 10. The CDR3 region is CASSWDRGASQQYF. CDR3 nucleotide sequence: TGTGCCAGCAGTTGGGACAGGGGTGCTAGTCAGCAGTACTTC.